A single sample gave rise to the 20 T cell receptor beta chains below, sequenced in a study of technical replicates of blood from several donors. Produced via immunoSEQ multiplex PCR; TCRdb's table is partial and in-frame only. The top ten clones hold about 0.36% of a sample with approximately 92,000 clones, about 95% of them seen once. Sequenced: T cells isolated from PBMCs. These TCRs come from a human donor in good health.

This rearrangement joins TRBV28 to TRBJ1-1; 11 bases align to TRBD1. The CDR3 is 14 amino acids. Germline CDR1 is MDHEN and CDR2 is SYDVKM. The J segment lost 6 bases and the V segment lost 11 bases, leaving 11 bases of the junction unmatched. CDR3: CAGGDRGLFAEAFF. The CDR3 region has the DNA TGTGCCGGCGGGGACAGGGGGTTGTTCGCTGAAGCTTTCTTT.

V usage is TRBV30 and J usage is TRBJ2-1; 11 bases are shared with TRBD2. Germline CDR1 and CDR2: GTSNPN and SVGIG (reference sequence). The CDR3 spans 17 residues. The junction had 14 bases not matched to a gene; V was cut back by 3 bases and J by 7 bases. The CDR3 sequence: CAWRGLNLAGGINEQFF. The CDR3 DNA follows: TGTGCCTGGAGAGGCCTAAATCTAGCGGGAGGTATAAATGAGCAGTTCTTC. The full variable domain, with the rest looked up from reference TRBV30 and TRBJ2-1, is SQTIHQWPATLVQPVGSPLSLECTVEGTSNPNLYWYRQAAGRGLQLLFYSVGIGQISSEVPQNLSASRPQDRQFILSSKKLLLSDSGFYLCAWRGLNLAGGINEQFFGPGTRLTVL.

This chain uses TRBV4-1 with TRBJ2-7; maybe TRBD1 (6 bases). This CDR3 region has 15 residues. Per the germline V gene, CDR1 is MGHRA and CDR2 is YSYEKL. Trimming cost V 0 bases and J 6 bases, with 15 bases left between them. CDR3 sequence: CASSQDRSQGPEQYF. The CDR3 bases are TGCGCCAGCAGCCAAGATCGTTCACAGGGCCCCGAGCAGTACTTC.

This chain links TRBV28 with TRBJ2-1, with 8 bases lining up with TRBD2. CDR3 length: 16 residues. V lost 6 bases and J lost 0; bases outside the gene matches: 7. Germline V CDR1 and CDR2: MDHEN, SYDVKM. For the CDR3, the DNA is TGTGCCAGCAGGCGCATAGCGGGGAACTCCTACAATGAGCAGTTCTTC. This encodes CASRRIAGNSYNEQFF. The variable domain in full, completed from reference TRBV28 and TRBJ2-1, reads DVKVTQSSRYLVKRTGEKVFLECVQDMDHENMFWYRQDPGLGLRLIYFSYDVKMKEKGDIPEGYSVSREKKERFSLILESASTNQTSMYLCASRRIAGNSYNEQFFGPGTRLTVL.

V is TRBV5-1 and J is TRBJ2-2, with D possibly matching TRBD1 (5 bases). V shed 0 bases and J shed 3 bases, with 12 bases lying between them. The CDR3 runs to 16 residues. Germline CDR1 SGHRS, CDR2 YFSETQ. CDR3 sequence reads: CASSLEVRVDTGELFF. The CDR3 nucleotides are TGCGCCAGCAGCTTGGAGGTCAGGGTTGACACCGGGGAGCTGTTTTTT.

Here the CDR3 reads CASSFLGGSGNTIYF. CDR3 DNA sequence: TGTGCCAGCAGTTTCCTGGGGGGGTCTGGAAACACCATATATTTT. The chain has TRBV27 and TRBJ1-3; maybe TRBD1 (5 bases). The ends were cut back, 3 bases at V and 1 base at J, with 10 bases in the middle. In germline, CDR1 is MNHEY, CDR2 SMNVEV (reference sequence). The CDR3 extends over 15 amino acids.

The genes are TRBV7-9 and TRBJ2-3, with 10 bases lining up with TRBD2. This CDR3 region has 15 residues. V lost 5 bases to trimming and J lost 4 bases; unmatched junction nucleotides: 6. Germline lookup yields CDR1 SEHNR and CDR2 FQNEAQ (reference sequence). The chain's CDR3 is CASSLLAGEADTQYF. The DNA for the CDR3 is TGTGCCAGCAGCCTTCTAGCGGGAGAAGCAGATACGCAGTATTTT.

V and J are TRBV29-1 and TRBJ2-1; 7 bases line up with TRBD1. CDR1 and CDR2 from the germline V gene are SQVTM and ANQGSEA. This CDR3 is 11 amino acids long. J gave up 6 bases and V 4 bases, and 0 bases lay outside the gene matches. The CDR3 sequence is CSVGQGNEQFF. The CDR3 bases are TGCAGCGTTGGACAGGGCAATGAGCAGTTCTTC.

This clone was seen just once. The V and J genes are TRBV6-6 and TRBJ1-5, with TRBD1 identical over 9 bases. Germline V gene lookup returns CDR1 MNHNY and CDR2 SVGAGI (reference sequence). The V and J ends lost 6 bases and 7 bases, in that order; junction bases with no gene match: 7. The CDR3 loop spans 14 amino acids. Here the CDR3 reads CASRKGQGEQPQHF. The CDR3 DNA is TGTGCCAGCAGAAAGGGACAGGGTGAACAGCCCCAGCATTTT.

This clone has only one observation. The V and J genes are TRBV27 and TRBJ2-2, with 9 bases matching TRBD2. The CDR3 is made up of 16 amino acids. CDR1 and CDR2 (germline): MNHEY, SMNVEV (reference sequence). After removal of 3 bases from V and 1 base from J, the junction contained 3 bases not matched to a gene. The DNA of the CDR3 is TGTGCCAGCAGTTTTGCGGGAGGGATGAACACCGGGGAGCTGTTTTTT. It yields the protein CASSFAGGMNTGELFF.

This clone was seen a single time. The chain combines TRBV7-9 with TRBJ2-7, with 8 bases matching TRBD2. Germline V gene lookup returns CDR1 SEHNR and CDR2 FQNEAQ (reference sequence). Trimming at V came to 4 bases and at J to 2 bases, leaving 10 bases not matched to a gene. This CDR3 has 16 residues. This CDR3 reads CASSSLASGGPYEQYF. Here the CDR3 DNA reads TGTGCCAGCAGCTCCTTAGCCTCGGGAGGGCCCTACGAGCAGTACTTC.

This clone was detected once. The chain combines TRBV23-1 with TRBJ2-7; a possible D gene is TRBD2 (6 bases). TRBV23-1 has ORF status, its function being uncertain. The CDR3 totals 18 residues. Trimming cost V 0 bases and J 5 bases, with 23 bases left between them. The CDR3 coding sequence is TGCGCCAGCAGTCAATCCTTAGTTAGGCGGCTAGCGAAGAACGAGCAGTACTTC. The encoded protein is CASSQSLVRRLAKNEQYF.

The V and J genes are TRBV29-1 and TRBJ2-2, with 8 bases matching TRBD1. With 4 bases clipped from V and 0 bases from J, the junction kept 10 bases outside the gene matches. The CDR3 consists of 17 residues. Germline CDR1 reads SQVTM; CDR2 reads ANQGSEA. CDR3 in amino acids: CSVGWDRRSSNTGELFF. CDR3 DNA sequence: TGCAGCGTTGGCTGGGACAGGAGATCTTCGAACACCGGGGAGCTGTTTTTT.

This chain uses TRBV7-9 with TRBJ2-7, with D uncertain. Trimming took 3 bases from V and 0 from J, leaving 15 bases between them. Germline lookup yields CDR1 SEHNR and CDR2 FQNEAQ (reference sequence). The CDR3 consists of 16 residues. CDR3 amino acids: CASSFVGSANSYEQYF. CDR3 DNA sequence: TGTGCCAGCAGCTTCGTCGGGTCTGCTAACTCCTACGAGCAGTACTTC. Full variable domain (missing parts from reference TRBV7-9 and TRBJ2-7): DTGVSQNPRHKITKRGQNVTFRCDPISEHNRLYWYRQTLGQGPEFLTYFQNEAQLEKSRLLSDRFSAERPKGSFSTLEIQRTEQGDSAMYLCASSFVGSANSYEQYFGPGTRLTVT.

This rearrangement joins TRBV6-1 to TRBJ1-4; 10 nucleotides match TRBD1. J gave up 7 bases and V 0 bases, and 2 bases lay outside the gene matches. Germline CDR1 reads MNHNS; CDR2 reads SASEGT. This CDR3 has 15 amino acids. The CDR3 bases are TGTGCCAGCAGTGAAGCGACAGGGGGCGCTGAAAAACTGTTTTTT. Translating gives CASSEATGGAEKLFF.

The chain recombines TRBV6-4 with TRBJ2-2; D perhaps matches TRBD2 (6 bases). CDR1 and CDR2 from the germline V gene are MRHNA and SNTAGT. The V end lost 0 bases, the J end lost 6 bases, and 8 bases lay between the germline ends. The CDR3 is made up of 14 amino acids. The CDR3 DNA follows: TGTGCCAGCAGTGACTCGGGGGGTTCCGGGGAGCTGTTTTTT. Translating gives CASSDSGGSGELFF.

The chain employs TRBV4-1 and TRBJ2-7; 10 nucleotides align to TRBD1. Germline V gives CDR1 MGHRA, CDR2 YSYEKL. V shed 1 base, J shed 3 bases, and the junction held 12 bases outside the gene matches. The CDR3 spans 18 residues. The CDR3 region is CASSQAPSGTGENYEQYF. In nucleotides, the CDR3 is TGCGCCAGCAGCCAAGCCCCATCCGGGACAGGGGAGAACTACGAGCAGTACTTC.

The chain is built from TRBV7-2 and TRBJ1-1, with D hard to call. CDR1 and CDR2 (germline): SGHTA, FQGNSA. V was pared by 1 base and J by 10 bases, with 4 bases between. The CDR3 is 10 amino acids. The CDR3 DNA is TGTGCCAGCAGCTTAGGAGGAGCTTTCTTT. The encoded protein is CASSLGGAFF.

The chain links TRBV11-2 to TRBJ2-5; TRBD1 aligns across 7 bases. The length of the CDR3 is 15 residues. V shed 7 bases and J 2 bases; nucleotides not matched to a gene: 10. Germline CDR1 and CDR2: SGHAT and FQNNGV. As DNA, the CDR3 is TGTGCCAGCACCCGTTCCGGGACAGCACAAGAGACCCAGTACTTC. As protein: CASTRSGTAQETQYF. Full variable domain (outside the CDR3, taken from reference TRBV11-2 and TRBJ2-5): EAGVAQSPRYKIIEKRQSVAFWCNPISGHATLYWYQQILGQGPKLLIQFQNNGVVDDSQLPKDRFSAERLKGVDSTLKIQPAKLEDSAVYLCASTRSGTAQETQYFGPGTRLLVL.

The chain combines TRBV4-1 with TRBJ2-1; TRBD1 aligns across 7 bases. The germline V gene has CDR1 MGHRA and CDR2 YSYEKL. V trimming: 4 bases; J trimming: 8 bases; junction bases outside the gene matches: 11. The length of the CDR3 is 15 residues. CDR3: CASSLHRGGTDEQFF. The CDR3, as DNA: TGCGCCAGCAGCCTACACAGGGGCGGTACAGATGAGCAGTTCTTC.